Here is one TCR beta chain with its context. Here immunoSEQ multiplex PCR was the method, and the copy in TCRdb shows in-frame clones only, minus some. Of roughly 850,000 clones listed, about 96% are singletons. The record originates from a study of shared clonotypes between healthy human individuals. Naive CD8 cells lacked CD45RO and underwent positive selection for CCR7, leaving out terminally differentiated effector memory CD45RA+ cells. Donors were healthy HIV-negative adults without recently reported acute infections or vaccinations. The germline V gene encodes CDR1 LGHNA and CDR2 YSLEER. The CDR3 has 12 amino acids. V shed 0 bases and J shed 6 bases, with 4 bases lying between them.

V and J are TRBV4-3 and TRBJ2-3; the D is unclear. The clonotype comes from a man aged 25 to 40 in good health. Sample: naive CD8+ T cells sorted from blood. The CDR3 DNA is TGCGCCAGCAGCCAAGACGGGGATACGCAGTATTTT. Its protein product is CASSQDGDTQYF.